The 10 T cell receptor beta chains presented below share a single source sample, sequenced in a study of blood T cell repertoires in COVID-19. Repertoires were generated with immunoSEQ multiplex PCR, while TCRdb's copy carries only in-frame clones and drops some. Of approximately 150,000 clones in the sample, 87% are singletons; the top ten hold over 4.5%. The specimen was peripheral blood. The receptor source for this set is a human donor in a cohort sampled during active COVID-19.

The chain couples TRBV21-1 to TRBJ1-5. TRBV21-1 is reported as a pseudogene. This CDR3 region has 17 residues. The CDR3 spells CASSNAPPRSWNQPQHF. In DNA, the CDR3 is TGTGCCAGCAGCAACGCGCCCCCGAGGTCTTGGAATCAGCCCCAGCATTTT.

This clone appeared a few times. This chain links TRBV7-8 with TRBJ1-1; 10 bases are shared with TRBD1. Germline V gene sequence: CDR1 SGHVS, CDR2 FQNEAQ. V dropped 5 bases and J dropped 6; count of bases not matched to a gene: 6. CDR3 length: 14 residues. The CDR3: CASSRQGAPSEAFF. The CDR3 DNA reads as TGTGCCAGCAGCAGACAGGGGGCCCCCTCTGAAGCTTTCTTT.

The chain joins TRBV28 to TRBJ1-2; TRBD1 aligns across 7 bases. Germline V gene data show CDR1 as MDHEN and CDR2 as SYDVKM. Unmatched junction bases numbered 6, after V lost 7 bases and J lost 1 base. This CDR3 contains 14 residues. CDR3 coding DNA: TGTGCCAGCACCTTGACAGGGTTTAACTATGGCTACACCTTC. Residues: CASTLTGFNYGYTF.

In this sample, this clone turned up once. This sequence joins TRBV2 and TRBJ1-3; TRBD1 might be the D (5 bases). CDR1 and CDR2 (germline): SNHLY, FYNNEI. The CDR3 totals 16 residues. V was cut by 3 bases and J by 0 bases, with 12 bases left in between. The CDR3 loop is CASSDAGRVSGNTIYF. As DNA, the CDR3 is TGTGCCAGCAGTGACGCGGGACGGGTCTCTGGAAACACCATATATTTT.

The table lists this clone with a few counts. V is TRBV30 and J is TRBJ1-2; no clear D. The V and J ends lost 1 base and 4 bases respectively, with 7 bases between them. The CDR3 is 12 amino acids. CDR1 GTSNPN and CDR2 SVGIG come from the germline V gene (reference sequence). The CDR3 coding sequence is TGTGCCTGGAGTGACAGTCGCTATGGCTACACCTTC. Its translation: CAWSDSRYGYTF. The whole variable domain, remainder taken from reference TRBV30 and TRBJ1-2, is SQTIHQWPATLVQPVGSPLSLECTVEGTSNPNLYWYRQAAGRGLQLLFYSVGIGQISSEVPQNLSASRPQDRQFILSSKKLLLSDSGFYLCAWSDSRYGYTFGSGTRLTVV.

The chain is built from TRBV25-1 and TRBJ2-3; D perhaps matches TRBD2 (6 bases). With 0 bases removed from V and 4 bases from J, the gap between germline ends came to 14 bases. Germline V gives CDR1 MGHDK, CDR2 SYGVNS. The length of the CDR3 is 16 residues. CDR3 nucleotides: TGTGCCAGCAGTGAATATGGCGGACTAAAGTCAGATACGCAGTATTTT. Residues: CASSEYGGLKSDTQYF.

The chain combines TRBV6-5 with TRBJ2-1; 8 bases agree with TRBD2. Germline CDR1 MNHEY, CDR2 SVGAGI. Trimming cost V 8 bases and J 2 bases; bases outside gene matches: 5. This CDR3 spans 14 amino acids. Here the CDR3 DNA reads TGTGCCAGCGGGCGGGGGGCACCCTACAATGAGCAGTTCTTC. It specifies CASGRGAPYNEQFF.

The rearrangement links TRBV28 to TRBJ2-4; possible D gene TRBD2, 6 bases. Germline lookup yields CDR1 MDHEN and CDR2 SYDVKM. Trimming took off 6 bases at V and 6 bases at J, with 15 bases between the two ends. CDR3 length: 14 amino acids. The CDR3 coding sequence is TGTGCCAGCAGCCCAATACCGGGAGCAAACATTCAGTACTTC. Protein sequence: CASSPIPGANIQYF.

CDR3 sequence (DNA): TGTGCCAGCAGTAGACGGATTACAGGGAGCTATGGCTACACCTTC. Amino acid sequence: CASSRRITGSYGYTF. The V call is TRBV14, the J call TRBJ1-2; possibly TRBD1 for D (6 bases). The CDR3 length is 15 residues. Trimming cost V 6 bases and J 4 bases, with 18 bases left between them. The germline gives CDR1 SGHDN, CDR2 FVKESK.

In nucleotides, the CDR3 is TGTGCCAGCAGCCAAGCTGGCGGTCCGAACACTGAAGCTTTCTTT. Amino acid sequence: CASSQAGGPNTEAFF. The genes are TRBV3-1 (or the pseudogene TRBV3-2) and TRBJ1-1; D is uncertain. The CDR3 has 15 residues. V lost 1 base, J lost 1 base, and 10 bases lay in between. CDR1 LGHDT and CDR2 YNNKEL come from the germline V gene (reference sequence).